A single TCR beta chain is shown here with its context. Its antigen is currently unknown. CDR3 length: 16 residues. V gave up 3 bases and J gave up 0 bases, with 13 bases separating them. Germline CDR1 and CDR2: MNHNS and SASEGT. This entry belongs to a study of shared clonotypes between healthy human individuals. As originally analysed: ImmunoSEQ yielded junction-only sequences lacking quality scores, so filtering differed. Generated by immunoSEQ multiplex PCR, the TCRdb table keeps only in-frame clones and is missing some. The V and J calls and clone size are taken from that table; D and trimming were inferred from the DNA. The sample yields some 1,400,000 clones, roughly 97% seen once. The study, taken as a whole, reports: In contrast to clonotypes shared by all four donors, non-shared clonotypes had lower generation probabilities. Represented diversity (both genetic and exposure-history) was limited by the small number of donors.

Sequencing used naive CD4+ T cells sorted from blood. Subset described: CD45RA+ positively selected. The source of this sequence is a man aged 30-40 years in good health. V usage is TRBV6-1 and J usage is TRBJ2-3; perhaps TRBD2 as D (7 bases). CDR3 region: CASSEGRGISTDTQYF. Written as DNA, the CDR3 is TGTGCCAGCAGTGAGGGGAGGGGGATCAGCACAGATACGCAGTATTTT.